This T cell receptor beta chain was documented in a study of Graves' ophthalmopathy and Graves' hyperthyroidism. The ends were cut back, 2 bases at V and 7 bases at J, with 17 bases in the middle. Germline V gene data show CDR1 as MDHEN and CDR2 as SYDVKM. CDR3 size: 15 residues. From RNA, the CDR3 regions of TCR beta chains were amplified and sequenced. HTBI-primed RT-PCR formed the first round, and a multiplex PCR formed the second. TCRdb re-analysed the multiplex PCR reads in MiXCR, keeping a single row per CDR3 protein. The sample includes a few hundred thousand distinct CDR3 sequences, roughly 20% of them seen just once.

This TCR was sampled from a woman under 30 with stable Graves' hyperthyroidism. This chain joins TRBV28 and TRBJ1-2; D is perhaps TRBD1 (5 bases). The sequencing input was peripheral blood. The CDR3 is CASSLGARAAPGYTF. The CDR3 DNA reads TGTGCCAGCAGTTTAGGTGCCAGGGCGGCGCCTGGCTACACCTTC.